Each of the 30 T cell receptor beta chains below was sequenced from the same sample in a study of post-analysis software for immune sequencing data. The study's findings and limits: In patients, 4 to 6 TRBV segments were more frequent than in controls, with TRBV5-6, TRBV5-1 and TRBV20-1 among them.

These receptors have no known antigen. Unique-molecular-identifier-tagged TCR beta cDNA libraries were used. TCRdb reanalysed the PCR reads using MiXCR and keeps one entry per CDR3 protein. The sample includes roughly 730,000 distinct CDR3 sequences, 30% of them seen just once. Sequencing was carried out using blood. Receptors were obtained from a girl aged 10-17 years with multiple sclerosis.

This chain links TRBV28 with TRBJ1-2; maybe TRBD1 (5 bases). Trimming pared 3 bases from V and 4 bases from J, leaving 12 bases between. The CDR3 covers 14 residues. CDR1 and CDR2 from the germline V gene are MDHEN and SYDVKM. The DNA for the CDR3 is TGTGCCAGCAGTTTCTCAGGGATGCTCTATGGCTACACCTTC. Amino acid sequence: CASSFSGMLYGYTF.

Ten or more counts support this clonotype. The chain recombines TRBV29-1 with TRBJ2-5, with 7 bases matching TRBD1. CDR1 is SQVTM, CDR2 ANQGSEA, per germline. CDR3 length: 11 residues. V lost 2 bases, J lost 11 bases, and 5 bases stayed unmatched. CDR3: CSVELIRGQYF. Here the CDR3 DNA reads TGCAGCGTTGAACTCATCAGGGGGCAGTACTTC. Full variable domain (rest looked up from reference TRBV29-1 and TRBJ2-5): SAVISQKPSRDICQRGTSLTIQCQVDSQVTMMFWYRQQPGQSLTLIATANQGSEATYESGFVIDKFPISRPNLTFSTLTVSNMSPEDSSIYLCSVELIRGQYFGPGTRLLVL.

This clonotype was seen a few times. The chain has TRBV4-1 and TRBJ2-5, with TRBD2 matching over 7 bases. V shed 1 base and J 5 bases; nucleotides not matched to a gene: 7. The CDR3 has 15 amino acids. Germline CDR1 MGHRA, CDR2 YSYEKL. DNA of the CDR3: TGCGCCAGCAGCCAAGTGCTCAGCGGGGAGGAGACCCAGTACTTC. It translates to CASSQVLSGEETQYF.

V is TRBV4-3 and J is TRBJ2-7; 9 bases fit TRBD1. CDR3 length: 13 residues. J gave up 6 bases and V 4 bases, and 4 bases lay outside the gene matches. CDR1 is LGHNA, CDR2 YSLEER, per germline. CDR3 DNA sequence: TGCGCCAGCAGCCTAAAACAGGGGGCCGAGCAGTACTTC. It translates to CASSLKQGAEQYF.

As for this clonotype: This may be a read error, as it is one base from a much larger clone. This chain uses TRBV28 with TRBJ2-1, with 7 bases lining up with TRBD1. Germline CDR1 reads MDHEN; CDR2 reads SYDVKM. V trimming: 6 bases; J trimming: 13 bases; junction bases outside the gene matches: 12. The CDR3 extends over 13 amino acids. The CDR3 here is CASRPGGVETQFF. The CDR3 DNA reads TGTGCCAGCAGACCAGGGGGAGTGGAGACCCAGTTCTTC.

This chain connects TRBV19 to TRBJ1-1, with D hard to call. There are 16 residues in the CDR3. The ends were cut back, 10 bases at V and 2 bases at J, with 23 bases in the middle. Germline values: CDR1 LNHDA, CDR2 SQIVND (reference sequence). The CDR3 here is CATSREVRKTNTEAFF. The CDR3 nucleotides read TGTGCCACCTCTCGGGAGGTCAGAAAAACAAACACTGAAGCTTTCTTT.

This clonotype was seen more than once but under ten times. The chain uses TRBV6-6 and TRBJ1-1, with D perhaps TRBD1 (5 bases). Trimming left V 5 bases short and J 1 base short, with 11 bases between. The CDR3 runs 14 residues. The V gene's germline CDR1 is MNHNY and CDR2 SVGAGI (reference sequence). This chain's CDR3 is CASSAAGRNTEAFF. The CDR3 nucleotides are TGTGCCAGCAGTGCCGCGGGGCGGAACACTGAAGCTTTCTTT.

In DNA form, the CDR3 reads TGTGCCAGCAGCCCGCGCTGGGGGAACACTGAAGCTTTCTTT. This translates into CASSPRWGNTEAFF. This sequence joins TRBV9 and TRBJ1-1, with D unclear. CDR3 length: 14 residues. V gave up 4 bases and J gave up 1 base, with 11 bases separating them. The germline gives CDR1 SGDLS, CDR2 YYNGEE.

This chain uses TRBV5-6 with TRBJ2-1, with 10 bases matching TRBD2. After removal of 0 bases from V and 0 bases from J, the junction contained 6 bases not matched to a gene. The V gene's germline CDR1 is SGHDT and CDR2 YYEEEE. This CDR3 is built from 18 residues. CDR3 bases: TGTGCCAGCAGCTTGGGCCTAGCGGGAGTAATCTCCTACAATGAGCAGTTCTTC. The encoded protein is CASSLGLAGVISYNEQFF.

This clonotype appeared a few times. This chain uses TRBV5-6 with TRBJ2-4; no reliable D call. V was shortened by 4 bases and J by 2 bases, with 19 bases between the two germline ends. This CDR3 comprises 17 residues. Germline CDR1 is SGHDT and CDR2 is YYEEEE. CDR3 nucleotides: TGTGCCAGCAGCCCCCTGGTTTTGGGTTTAACCAAAAACATTCAGTACTTC. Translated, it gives CASSPLVLGLTKNIQYF.

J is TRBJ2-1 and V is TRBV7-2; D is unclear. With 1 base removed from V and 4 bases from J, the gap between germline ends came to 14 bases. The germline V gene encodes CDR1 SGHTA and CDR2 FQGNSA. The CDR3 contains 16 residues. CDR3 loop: CASSLVATPVYNEQFF. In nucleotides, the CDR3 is TGTGCCAGCAGCTTAGTGGCGACACCCGTGTACAATGAGCAGTTCTTC.

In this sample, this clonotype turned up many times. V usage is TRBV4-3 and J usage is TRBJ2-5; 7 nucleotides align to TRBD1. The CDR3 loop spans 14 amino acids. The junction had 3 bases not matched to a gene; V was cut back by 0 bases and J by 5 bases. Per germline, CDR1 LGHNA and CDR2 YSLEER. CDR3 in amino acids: CASSQDRGQETQYF. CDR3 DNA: TGCGCCAGCAGCCAAGATAGGGGGCAGGAGACCCAGTACTTC.

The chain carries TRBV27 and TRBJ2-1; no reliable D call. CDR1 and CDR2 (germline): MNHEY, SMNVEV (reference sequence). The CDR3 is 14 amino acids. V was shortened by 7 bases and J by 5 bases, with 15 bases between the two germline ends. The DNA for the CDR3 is TGTGCCAGCACCCTTAGCTGGAGAAACAATGAGCAGTTCTTC. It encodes CASTLSWRNNEQFF.

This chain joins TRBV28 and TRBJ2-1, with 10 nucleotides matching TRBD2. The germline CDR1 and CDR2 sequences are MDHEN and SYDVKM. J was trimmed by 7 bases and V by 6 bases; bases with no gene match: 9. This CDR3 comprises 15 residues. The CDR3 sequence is CASSPRTSGGNEQFF. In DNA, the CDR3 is TGTGCCAGCAGCCCCCGGACTAGCGGAGGTAATGAGCAGTTCTTC.

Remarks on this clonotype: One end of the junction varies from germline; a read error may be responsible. The CDR3 nucleotides read TGTGCCAGCAGCGTATCGCAGGGGGCGCATAATTCACTCCTCCACTTT. It encodes CASSVSQGAHNSLLHF. This chain links TRBV9 with TRBJ1-6; TRBD1 matches 8 bases. The germline gives CDR1 SGDLS, CDR2 YYNGEE. The CDR3 contains 16 residues.

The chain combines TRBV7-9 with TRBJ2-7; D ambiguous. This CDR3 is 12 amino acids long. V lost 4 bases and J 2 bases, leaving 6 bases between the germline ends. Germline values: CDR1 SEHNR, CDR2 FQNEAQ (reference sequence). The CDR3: CASSYVTYEQYF. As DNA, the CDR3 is TGTGCCAGCAGCTACGTGACCTACGAGCAGTACTTC.

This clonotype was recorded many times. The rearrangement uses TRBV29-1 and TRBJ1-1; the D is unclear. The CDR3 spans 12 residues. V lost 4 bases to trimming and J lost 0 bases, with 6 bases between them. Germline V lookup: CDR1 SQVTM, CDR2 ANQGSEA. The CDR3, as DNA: TGCAGCGTTGGGCACCTGAACACTGAAGCTTTCTTT. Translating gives CSVGHLNTEAFF.

CDR3 protein: CASSPQQGQANQPQHF. CDR3 in DNA: TGTGCCAGCAGTCCACAGCAGGGACAGGCAAATCAGCCCCAGCATTTT. The chain uses TRBV28 and TRBJ1-5; 8 bases match TRBD1. The germline gives CDR1 MDHEN, CDR2 SYDVKM. V trimming: 5 bases; J trimming: 4 bases; junction bases outside the gene matches: 10. The CDR3 extends over 16 amino acids.

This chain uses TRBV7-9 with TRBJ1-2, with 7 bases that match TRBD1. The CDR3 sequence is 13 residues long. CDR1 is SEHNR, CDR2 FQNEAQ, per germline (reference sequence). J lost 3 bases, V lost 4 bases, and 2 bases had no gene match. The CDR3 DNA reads TGTGCCAGCAGCTCGGGACAGTACTATGGCTACACCTTC. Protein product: CASSSGQYYGYTF. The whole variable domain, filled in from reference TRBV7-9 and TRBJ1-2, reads DTGVSQNPRHKITKRGQNVTFRCDPISEHNRLYWYRQTLGQGPEFLTYFQNEAQLEKSRLLSDRFSAERPKGSFSTLEIQRTEQGDSAMYLCASSSGQYYGYTFGSGTRLTVV.

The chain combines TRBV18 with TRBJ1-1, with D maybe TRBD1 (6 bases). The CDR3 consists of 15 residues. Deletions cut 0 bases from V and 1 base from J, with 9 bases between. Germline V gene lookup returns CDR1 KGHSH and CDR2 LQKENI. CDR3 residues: CASSPPVGANTEAFF. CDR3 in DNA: TGTGCCAGCTCACCACCGGTGGGGGCGAACACTGAAGCTTTCTTT.

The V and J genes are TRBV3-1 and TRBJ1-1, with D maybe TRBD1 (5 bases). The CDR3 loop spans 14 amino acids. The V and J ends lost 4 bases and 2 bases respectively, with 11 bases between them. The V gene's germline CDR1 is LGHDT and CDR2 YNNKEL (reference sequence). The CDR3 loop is CASSPLQGNTEAFF. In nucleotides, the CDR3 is TGTGCCAGCAGCCCCCTCCAGGGCAACACTGAAGCTTTCTTT.

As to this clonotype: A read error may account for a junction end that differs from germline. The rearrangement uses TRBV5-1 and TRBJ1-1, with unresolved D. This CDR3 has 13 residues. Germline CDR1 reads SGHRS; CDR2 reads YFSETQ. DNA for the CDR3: TGCGCCAGCAGCTTGGACGTGAACACTGGAGCTTTCTTT. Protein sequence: CASSLDVNTGAFF.

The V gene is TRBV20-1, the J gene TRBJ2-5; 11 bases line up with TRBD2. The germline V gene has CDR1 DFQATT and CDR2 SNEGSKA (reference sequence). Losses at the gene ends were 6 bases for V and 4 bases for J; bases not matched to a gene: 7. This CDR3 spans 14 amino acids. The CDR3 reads CSASTSGTRETQYF. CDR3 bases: TGCAGTGCGTCGACTAGCGGGACGAGAGAGACCCAGTACTTC.

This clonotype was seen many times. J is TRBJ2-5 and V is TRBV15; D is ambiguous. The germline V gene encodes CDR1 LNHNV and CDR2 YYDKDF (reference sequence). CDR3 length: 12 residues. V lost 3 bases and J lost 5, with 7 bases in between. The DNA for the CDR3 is TGTGCCACCAGCAGGGGGTGGGAGACCCAGTACTTC. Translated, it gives CATSRGWETQYF.

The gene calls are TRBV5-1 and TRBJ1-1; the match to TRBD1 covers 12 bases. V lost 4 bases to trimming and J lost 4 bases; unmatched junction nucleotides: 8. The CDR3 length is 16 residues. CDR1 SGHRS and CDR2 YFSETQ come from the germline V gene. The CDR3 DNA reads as TGCGCCAGCAGCGAAAGACCGGGACAGGGGGCCACTGAAGCTTTCTTT. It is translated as CASSERPGQGATEAFF.

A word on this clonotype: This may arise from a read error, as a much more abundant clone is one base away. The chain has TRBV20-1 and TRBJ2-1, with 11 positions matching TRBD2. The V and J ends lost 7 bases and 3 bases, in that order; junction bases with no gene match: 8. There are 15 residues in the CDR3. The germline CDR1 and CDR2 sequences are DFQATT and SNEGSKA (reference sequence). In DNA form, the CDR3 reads TGCAGTGTCCAAACGGGACTAGCGGTCTACAATGAGCAGTTCTTC. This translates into CSVQTGLAVYNEQFF.

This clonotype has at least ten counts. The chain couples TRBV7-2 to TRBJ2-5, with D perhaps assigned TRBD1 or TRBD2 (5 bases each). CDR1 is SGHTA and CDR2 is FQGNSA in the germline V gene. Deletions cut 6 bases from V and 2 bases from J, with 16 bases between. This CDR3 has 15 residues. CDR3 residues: CASSKSGTVQETQYF. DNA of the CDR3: TGTGCCAGCAGTAAATCCGGGACGGTACAAGAGACCCAGTACTTC.

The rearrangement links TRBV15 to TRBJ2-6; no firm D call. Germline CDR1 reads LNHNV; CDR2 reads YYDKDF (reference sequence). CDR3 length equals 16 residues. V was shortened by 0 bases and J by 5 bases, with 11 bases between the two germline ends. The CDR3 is CATSRDVSLRANVLTF. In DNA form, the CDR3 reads TGTGCCACCAGCAGAGATGTAAGTCTTCGGGCCAACGTCCTGACTTTC.

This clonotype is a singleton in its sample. The CDR3 bases are TGCAGCGTAAGCCCAGGTATTATAAACACTGAAGCTTTCTTT. Translation gives CSVSPGIINTEAFF. This chain uses TRBV29-1 with TRBJ1-1; D not resolved. Trimming removed 6 bases from V and 2 bases from J, with 16 bases in between. This CDR3 is built from 14 residues. Germline CDR1 SQVTM, CDR2 ANQGSEA.

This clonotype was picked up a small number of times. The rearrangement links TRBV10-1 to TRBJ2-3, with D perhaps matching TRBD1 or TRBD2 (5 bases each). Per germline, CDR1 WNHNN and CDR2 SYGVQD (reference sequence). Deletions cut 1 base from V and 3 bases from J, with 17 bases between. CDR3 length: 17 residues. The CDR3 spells CASSEWIVRDGTDTQYF. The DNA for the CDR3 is TGCGCCAGCAGTGAGTGGATCGTTCGGGACGGTACAGATACGCAGTATTTT.